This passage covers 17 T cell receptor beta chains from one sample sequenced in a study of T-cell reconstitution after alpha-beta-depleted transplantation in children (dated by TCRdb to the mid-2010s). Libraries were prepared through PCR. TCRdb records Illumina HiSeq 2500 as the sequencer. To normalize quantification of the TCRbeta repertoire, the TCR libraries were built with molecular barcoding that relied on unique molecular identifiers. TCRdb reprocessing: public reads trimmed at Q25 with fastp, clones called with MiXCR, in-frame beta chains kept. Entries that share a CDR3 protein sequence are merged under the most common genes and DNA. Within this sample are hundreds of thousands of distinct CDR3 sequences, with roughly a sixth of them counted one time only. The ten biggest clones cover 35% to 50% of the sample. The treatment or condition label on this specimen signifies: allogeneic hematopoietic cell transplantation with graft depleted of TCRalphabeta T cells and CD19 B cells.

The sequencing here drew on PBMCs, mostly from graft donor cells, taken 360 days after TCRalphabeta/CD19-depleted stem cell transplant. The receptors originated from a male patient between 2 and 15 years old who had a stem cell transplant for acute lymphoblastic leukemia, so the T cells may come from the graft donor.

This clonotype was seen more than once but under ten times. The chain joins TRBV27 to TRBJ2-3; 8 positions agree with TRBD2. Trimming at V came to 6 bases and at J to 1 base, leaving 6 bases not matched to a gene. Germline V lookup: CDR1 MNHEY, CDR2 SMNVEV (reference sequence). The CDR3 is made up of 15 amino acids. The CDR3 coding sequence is TGTGCCAGCAGCCGAGCGGGGGAGCGCACAGATACGCAGTATTTT. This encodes CASSRAGERTDTQYF.

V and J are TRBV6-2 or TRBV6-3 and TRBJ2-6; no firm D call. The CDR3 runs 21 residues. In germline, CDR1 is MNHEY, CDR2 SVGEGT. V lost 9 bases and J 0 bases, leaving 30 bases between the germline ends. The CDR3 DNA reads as TGTGCCAGTAGGTACGCAGGAATCCTTTGGGATGGTACCTCTGGGGCCAACGTCCTGACTTTC. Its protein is CASRYAGILWDGTSGANVLTF.

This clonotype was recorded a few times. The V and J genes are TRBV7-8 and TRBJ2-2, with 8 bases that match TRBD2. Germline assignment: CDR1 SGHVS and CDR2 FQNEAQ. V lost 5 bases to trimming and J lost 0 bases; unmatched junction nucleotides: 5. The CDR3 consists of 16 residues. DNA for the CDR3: TGTGCCAGCAGCGCGTTTAGCGGGACGAACACCGGGGAGCTGTTTTTT. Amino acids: CASSAFSGTNTGELFF.

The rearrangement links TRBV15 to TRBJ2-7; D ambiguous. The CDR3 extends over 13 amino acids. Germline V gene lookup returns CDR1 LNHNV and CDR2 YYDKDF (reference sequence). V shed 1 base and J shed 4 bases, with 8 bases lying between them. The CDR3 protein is CATSRGPNYEQYF. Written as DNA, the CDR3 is TGTGCCACCAGCAGAGGACCGAATTACGAGCAGTACTTC.

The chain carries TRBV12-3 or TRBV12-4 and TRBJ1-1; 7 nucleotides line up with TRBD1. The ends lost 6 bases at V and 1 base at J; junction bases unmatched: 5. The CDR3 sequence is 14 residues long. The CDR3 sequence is CASRPRGWNTEAFF. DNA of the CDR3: TGTGCCAGCAGGCCCAGGGGGTGGAACACTGAAGCTTTCTTT.

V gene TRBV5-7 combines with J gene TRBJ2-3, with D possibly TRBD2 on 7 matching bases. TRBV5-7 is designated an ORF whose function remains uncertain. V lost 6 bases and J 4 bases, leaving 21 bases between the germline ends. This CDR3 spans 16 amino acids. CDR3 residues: CASIYTLGGAADTQYF. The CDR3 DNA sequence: TGTGCCAGCATCTACACCCTGGGGGGGGCGGCAGATACGCAGTATTTT.

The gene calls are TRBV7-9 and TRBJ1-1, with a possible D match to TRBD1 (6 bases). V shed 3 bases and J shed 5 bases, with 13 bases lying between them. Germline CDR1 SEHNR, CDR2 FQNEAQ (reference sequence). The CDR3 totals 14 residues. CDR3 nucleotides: TGTGCCAGCAGCTTGAGACAGGAGATAACTGAAGCTTTCTTT. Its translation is CASSLRQEITEAFF.

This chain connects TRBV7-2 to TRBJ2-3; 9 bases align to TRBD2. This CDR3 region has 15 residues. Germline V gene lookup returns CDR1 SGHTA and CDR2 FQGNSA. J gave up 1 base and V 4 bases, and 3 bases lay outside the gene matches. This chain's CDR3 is CASSSWTSGTDTQYF. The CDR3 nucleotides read TGTGCCAGCAGCTCCTGGACTAGCGGCACAGATACGCAGTATTTT.

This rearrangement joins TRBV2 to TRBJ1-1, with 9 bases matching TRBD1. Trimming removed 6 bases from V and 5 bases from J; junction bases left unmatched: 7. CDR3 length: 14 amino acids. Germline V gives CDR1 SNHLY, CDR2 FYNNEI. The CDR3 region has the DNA TGTGCCAGCAGAGTACAGGGGGCAAGGACTGAAGCTTTCTTT. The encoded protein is CASRVQGARTEAFF.

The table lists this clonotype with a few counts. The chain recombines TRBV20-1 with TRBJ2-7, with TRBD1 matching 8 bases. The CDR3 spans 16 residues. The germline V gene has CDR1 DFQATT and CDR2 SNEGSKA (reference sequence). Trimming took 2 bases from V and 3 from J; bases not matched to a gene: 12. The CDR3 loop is CSARPRTGQFFYEQYF. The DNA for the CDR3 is TGCAGTGCTAGACCCCGGACAGGGCAATTTTTCTACGAGCAGTACTTC.

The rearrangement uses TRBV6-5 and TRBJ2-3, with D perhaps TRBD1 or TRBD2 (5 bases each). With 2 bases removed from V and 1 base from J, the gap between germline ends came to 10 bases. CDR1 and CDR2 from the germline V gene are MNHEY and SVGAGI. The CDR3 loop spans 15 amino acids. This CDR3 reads CASSYDGGRTDTQYF. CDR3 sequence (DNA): TGTGCCAGCAGTTACGATGGGGGACGCACAGATACGCAGTATTTT.

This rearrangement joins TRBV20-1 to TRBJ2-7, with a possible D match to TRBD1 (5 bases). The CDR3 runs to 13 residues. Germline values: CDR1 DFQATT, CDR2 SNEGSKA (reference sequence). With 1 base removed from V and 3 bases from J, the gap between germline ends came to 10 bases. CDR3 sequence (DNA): TGCAGTGCTAGAGGGCAGGGAAACTACGAGCAGTACTTC. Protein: CSARGQGNYEQYF.

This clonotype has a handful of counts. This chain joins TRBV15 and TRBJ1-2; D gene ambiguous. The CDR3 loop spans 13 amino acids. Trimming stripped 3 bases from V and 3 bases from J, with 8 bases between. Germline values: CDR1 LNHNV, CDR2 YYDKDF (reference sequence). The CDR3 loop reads CATSSRGDYGYTF. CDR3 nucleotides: TGTGCCACCAGCAGCCGGGGAGACTATGGCTACACCTTC.

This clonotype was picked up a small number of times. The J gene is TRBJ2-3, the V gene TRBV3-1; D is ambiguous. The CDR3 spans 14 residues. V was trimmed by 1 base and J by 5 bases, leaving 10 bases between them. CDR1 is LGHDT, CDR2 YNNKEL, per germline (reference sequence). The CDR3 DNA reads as TGTGCCAGCAGCCAAGCACCAGAGGTAGATACGCAGTATTTT. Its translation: CASSQAPEVDTQYF.

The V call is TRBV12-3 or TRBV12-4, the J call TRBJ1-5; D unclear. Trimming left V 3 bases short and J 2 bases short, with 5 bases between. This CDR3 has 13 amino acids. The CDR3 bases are TGTGCCAGCAGTTTCGGGCGCAATCAGCCCCAGCATTTT. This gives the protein CASSFGRNQPQHF.

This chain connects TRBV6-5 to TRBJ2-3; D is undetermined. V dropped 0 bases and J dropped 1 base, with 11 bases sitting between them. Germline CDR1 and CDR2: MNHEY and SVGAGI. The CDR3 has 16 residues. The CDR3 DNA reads TGTGCCAGCAGTTACTCGCGTACGACACGCACAGATACGCAGTATTTT. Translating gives CASSYSRTTRTDTQYF.

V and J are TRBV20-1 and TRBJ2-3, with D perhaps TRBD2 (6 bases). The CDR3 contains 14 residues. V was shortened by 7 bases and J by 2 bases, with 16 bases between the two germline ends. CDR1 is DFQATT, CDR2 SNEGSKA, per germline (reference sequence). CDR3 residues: CSEVRGFLTDTQYF. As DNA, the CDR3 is TGCAGTGAGGTGCGGGGCTTTCTCACAGATACGCAGTATTTT.